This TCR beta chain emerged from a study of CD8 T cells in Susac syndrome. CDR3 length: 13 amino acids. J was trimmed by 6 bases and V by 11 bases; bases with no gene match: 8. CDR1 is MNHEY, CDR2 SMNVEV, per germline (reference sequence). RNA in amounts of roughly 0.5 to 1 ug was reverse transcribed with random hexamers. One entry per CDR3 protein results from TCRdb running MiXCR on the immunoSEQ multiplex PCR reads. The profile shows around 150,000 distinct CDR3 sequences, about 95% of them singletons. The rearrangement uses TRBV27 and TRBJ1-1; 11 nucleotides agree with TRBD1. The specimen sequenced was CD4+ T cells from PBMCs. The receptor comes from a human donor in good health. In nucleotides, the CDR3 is TGTGCCCTACACGGACAGGGGGCATCTGAAGCTTTCTTT. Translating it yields CALHGQGASEAFF.